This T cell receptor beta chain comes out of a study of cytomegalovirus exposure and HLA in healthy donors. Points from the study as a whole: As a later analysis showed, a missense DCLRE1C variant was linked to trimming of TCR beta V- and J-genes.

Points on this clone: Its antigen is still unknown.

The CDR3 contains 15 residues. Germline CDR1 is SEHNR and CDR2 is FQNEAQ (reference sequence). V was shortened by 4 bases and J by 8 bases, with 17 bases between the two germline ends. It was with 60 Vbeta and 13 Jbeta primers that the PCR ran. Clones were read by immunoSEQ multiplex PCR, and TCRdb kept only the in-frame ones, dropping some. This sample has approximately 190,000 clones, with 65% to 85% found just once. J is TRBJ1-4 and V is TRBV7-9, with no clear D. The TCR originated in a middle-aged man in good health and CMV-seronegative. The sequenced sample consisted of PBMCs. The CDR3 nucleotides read TGTGCCAGCAGCTCCCCGGGAAGAAGTGGGGAAAAACTGTTTTTT. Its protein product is CASSSPGRSGEKLFF.